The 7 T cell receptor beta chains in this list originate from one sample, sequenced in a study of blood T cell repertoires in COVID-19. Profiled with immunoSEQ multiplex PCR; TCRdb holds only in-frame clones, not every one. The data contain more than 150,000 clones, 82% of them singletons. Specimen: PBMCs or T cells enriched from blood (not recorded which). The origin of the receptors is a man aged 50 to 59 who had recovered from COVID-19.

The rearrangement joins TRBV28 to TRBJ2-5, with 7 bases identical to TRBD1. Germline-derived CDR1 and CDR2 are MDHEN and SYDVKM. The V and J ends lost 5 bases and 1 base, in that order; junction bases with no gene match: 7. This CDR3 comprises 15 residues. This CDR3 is CASSISWDSQETQYF. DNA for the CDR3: TGTGCCAGCAGTATCTCCTGGGACAGCCAAGAGACCCAGTACTTC.

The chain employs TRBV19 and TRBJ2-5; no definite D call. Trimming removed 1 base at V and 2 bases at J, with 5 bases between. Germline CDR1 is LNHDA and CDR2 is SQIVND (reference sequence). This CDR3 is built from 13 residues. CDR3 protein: CASSIAVQETQYF. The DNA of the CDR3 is TGTGCCAGTAGTATAGCTGTGCAAGAGACCCAGTACTTC.

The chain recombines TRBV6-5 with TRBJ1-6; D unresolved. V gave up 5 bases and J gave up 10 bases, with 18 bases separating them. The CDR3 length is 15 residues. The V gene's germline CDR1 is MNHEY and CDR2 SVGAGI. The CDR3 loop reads CASSPGLSGHSPLHF. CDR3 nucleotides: TGTGCCAGCAGTCCTGGACTCTCAGGCCACTCACCCCTCCACTTT.

The CDR3 nucleotides are TGTGCCAGCAGTGAAAGGGAGATCCAAGAGACCCAGTACTTC. Its protein product is CASSEREIQETQYF. The chain carries TRBV6-1 and TRBJ2-5; D may be TRBD2 (5 bases). With 2 bases removed from V and 1 base from J, the gap between germline ends came to 8 bases. This CDR3 contains 14 residues. Germline CDR1 and CDR2: MNHNS and SASEGT.

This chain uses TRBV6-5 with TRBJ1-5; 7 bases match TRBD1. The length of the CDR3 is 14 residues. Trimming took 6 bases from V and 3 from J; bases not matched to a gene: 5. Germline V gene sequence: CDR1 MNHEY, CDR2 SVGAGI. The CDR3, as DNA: TGTGCCAGCAGGACAGGGAGTCCCAATCAGCCCCAGCATTTT. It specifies CASRTGSPNQPQHF.

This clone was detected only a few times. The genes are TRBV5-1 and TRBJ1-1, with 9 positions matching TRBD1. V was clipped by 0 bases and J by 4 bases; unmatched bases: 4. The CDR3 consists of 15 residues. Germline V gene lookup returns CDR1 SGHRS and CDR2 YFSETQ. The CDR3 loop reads CASSLAPDRGTEAFF. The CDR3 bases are TGCGCCAGCAGCTTGGCTCCGGACAGGGGCACTGAAGCTTTCTTT.

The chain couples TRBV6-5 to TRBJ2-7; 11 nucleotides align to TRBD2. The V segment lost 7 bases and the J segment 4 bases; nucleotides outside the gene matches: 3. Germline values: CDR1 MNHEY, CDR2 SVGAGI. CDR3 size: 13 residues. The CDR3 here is CASIASGGYEQYF. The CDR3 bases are TGTGCCAGCATCGCTAGCGGGGGGTACGAGCAGTACTTC.